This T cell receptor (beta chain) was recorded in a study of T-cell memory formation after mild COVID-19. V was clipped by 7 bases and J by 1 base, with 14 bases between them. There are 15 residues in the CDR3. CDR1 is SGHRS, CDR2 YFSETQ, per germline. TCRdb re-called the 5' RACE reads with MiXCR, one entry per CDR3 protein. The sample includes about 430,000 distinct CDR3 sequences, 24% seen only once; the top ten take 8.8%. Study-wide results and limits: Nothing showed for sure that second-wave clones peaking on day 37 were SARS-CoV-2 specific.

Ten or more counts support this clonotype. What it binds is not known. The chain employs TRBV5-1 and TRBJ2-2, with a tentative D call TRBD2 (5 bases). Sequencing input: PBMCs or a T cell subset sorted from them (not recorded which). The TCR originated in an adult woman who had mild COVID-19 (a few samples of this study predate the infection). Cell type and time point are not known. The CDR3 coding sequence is TGCGCCAGCGGAGGAGAGGCCGGGAACACCGGGGAGCTGTTTTTT. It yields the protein CASGGEAGNTGELFF.